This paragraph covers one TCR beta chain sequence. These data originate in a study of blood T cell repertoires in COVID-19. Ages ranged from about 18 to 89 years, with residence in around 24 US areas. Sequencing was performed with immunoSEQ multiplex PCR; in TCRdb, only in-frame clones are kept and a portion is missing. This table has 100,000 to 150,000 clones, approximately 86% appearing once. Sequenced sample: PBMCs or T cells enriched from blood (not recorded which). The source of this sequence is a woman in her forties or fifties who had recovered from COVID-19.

The CDR3 nucleotides are TGCGCCAGCAGCTTCGGTGAGGGATGGAACACTGAAGCTTTCTTT. Translation: CASSFGEGWNTEAFF. V gene TRBV5-1 combines with J gene TRBJ1-1, with no clear D. From germline, CDR1 is SGHRS and CDR2 YFSETQ. Trimming pared 2 bases from V and 1 base from J, leaving 12 bases between. There are 15 residues in the CDR3. Full variable domain (outside the CDR3, taken from reference TRBV5-1 and TRBJ1-1): KAGVTQTPRYLIKTRGQQVTLSCSPISGHRSVSWYQQTPGQGLQFLFEYFSETQRNKGNFPGRFSGRQFSNSRSEMNVSTLELGDSALYLCASSFGEGWNTEAFFGQGTRLTVV.